This TCR beta chain stems from a study of blood T cell repertoires in COVID-19. Turning to the study itself: Researchers got acute and convalescent COVID-19 samples from the United States, Italy and Spain. The analysed material was cDNA or gDNA that came from T cells, B-cell-depleted T cells, or PBMCs.

Assay: immunoSEQ multiplex PCR; the TCRdb copy retains only in-frame clones and omits some. The sample includes around 220,000 clones, more than 70% of them seen just once. This CDR3 comprises 14 residues. The germline V gene encodes CDR1 SGHTA and CDR2 FQGNSA. Losses at the gene ends were 3 bases for V and 6 bases for J; bases not matched to a gene: 5. This clone was counted once. The TCR was taken from a woman in her 40s who had recovered from COVID-19. This chain uses TRBV7-2 with TRBJ1-2; 9 bases map to TRBD1. Sequencing was done on a sample of peripheral blood. This CDR3 reads CASSLTGGINGYTF. The CDR3 DNA is TGTGCCAGCAGCTTGACAGGGGGTATAAATGGCTACACCTTC.